This TCR beta chain is drawn from a study of patients and donors after allogeneic stem cell transplantation. There are 11 residues in the CDR3. Trimming cost V 8 bases and J 6 bases, with 10 bases left between them. CDR1 and CDR2 (germline): MDHEN, SYDVKM. TCRdb reprocessed the RT-PCR reads with MiXCR, giving one entry per CDR3 protein. The sample includes about 400,000 distinct CDR3 sequences, more than 15% of them seen just once. This receptor was identified in a human donor who was either an allogeneic HSCT recipient or a stem cell or donor lymphocyte infusion donor (not recorded which). It is not recorded whose cells these are; they may come from a transplant donor. Sequencing was done on a sample of blood, either unsorted or a sorted T cell fraction (not recorded which). The V and J genes are TRBV28 and TRBJ1-1; D remains ambiguous. For the CDR3, the DNA is TGTGCCAGCCGTGGCAGGCCTGAAGCTTTCTTT. This gives the protein CASRGRPEAFF.